This paragraph covers one TCR beta chain sequence. The data belong to a study of T cell changes during pregnancy in multiple sclerosis. Sequenced by immunoSEQ multiplex PCR; TCRdb stores in-frame clones only, minus some. Of over 55,000 clones listed, around nine tenths are singletons. Germline V gives CDR1 SGHNT, CDR2 YYREEE (reference sequence). Trimming pared 4 bases from V and 7 bases from J, leaving 21 bases between. CDR3 size: 15 residues. Material for sequencing was peripheral blood from another person, used as feeder cells. This rearrangement joins TRBV5-4 to TRBJ2-7; D might be TRBD2 (5 bases). This receptor was obtained from a human donor whose cells served as feeder cells for cultures in a pregnancy study. The CDR3: CASSPLASRSAEQYF. CDR3 nucleotide sequence: TGTGCCAGCAGCCCCTTGGCTAGCCGCTCCGCGGAGCAGTACTTC.